One and the same sample provided the 32 T cell receptor beta chains below, sequenced in a study of cytomegalovirus exposure and HLA in healthy donors. The PCR employed 60 Vbeta primers together with 13 Jbeta primers. Produced via immunoSEQ multiplex PCR; TCRdb's table is partial and in-frame only. The data show about 170,000 clones, roughly 79% seen once. The specimen sequenced was PBMCs. All receptors come from a woman aged 18 to 35 in good health and CMV-seropositive.

V is TRBV18 and J is TRBJ1-2, with D hard to call. V was clipped by 5 bases and J by 6 bases, with 13 bases between them. Germline-derived CDR1 and CDR2 are KGHSH and LQKENI. CDR3 length equals 13 residues. The chain's CDR3 is CASSALHGDGYTF. CDR3 sequence (DNA): TGTGCCAGCTCAGCGCTCCATGGAGATGGCTACACCTTC.

J is TRBJ2-1 and V is TRBV5-1; D is undetermined. V was clipped by 1 base and J by 5 bases, with 7 bases between them. CDR3 length: 13 amino acids. Germline values: CDR1 SGHRS, CDR2 YFSETQ. The CDR3 region is CASSLLSHNEQFF. The DNA of the CDR3 is TGCGCCAGCAGCTTGCTATCCCACAATGAGCAGTTCTTC.

The J gene is TRBJ2-3, the V gene TRBV7-8; tentatively, D is TRBD1 (6 bases). V shed 4 bases and J shed 9 bases, with 23 bases lying between them. From germline, CDR1 is SGHVS and CDR2 FQNEAQ. The CDR3 length is 16 residues. The CDR3 here is CASSSLPSSGGLTQYF. Written as DNA, the CDR3 is TGTGCCAGCAGCTCACTACCGTCAAGTGGGGGCCTAACGCAGTATTTT.

The chain has TRBV27 and TRBJ1-5, with D perhaps matching TRBD1 (5 bases). CDR1 MNHEY and CDR2 SMNVEV come from the germline V gene (reference sequence). The CDR3 spans 12 residues. Trimming removed 5 bases from V and 6 bases from J, with 8 bases in between. The CDR3 region is CASSPQGQPQHF. For the CDR3, the DNA is TGTGCCAGCAGTCCCCAGGGTCAGCCCCAGCATTTT.

In regard to this clone: One end of the junction varies from germline; a read error may be responsible. The chain links TRBV7-9 to TRBJ1-1; the D is unclear. Germline assignment: CDR1 SEHNR and CDR2 FQNEAQ (reference sequence). CDR3 length: 14 amino acids. This CDR3 reads CASSHNQDGNEDFF. CDR3 in DNA: TGTGCCAGCAGCCACAATCAGGACGGGAATGAAGATTTCTTT.

V gene TRBV29-1 combines with J gene TRBJ1-3; 7 bases line up with TRBD1. Germline loops: CDR1 SQVTM, CDR2 ANQGSEA. The CDR3 extends over 12 amino acids. With V trimmed by 4 bases and J by 8 bases, 5 bases remained unmatched. CDR3 residues: CSVGQGIDTIYF. DNA for the CDR3: TGCAGCGTTGGACAGGGAATCGACACCATATATTTT.

V usage is TRBV7-9 and J usage is TRBJ1-2; D not resolved. Germline assignment: CDR1 SEHNR and CDR2 FQNEAQ (reference sequence). The CDR3 is made up of 13 amino acids. Trimming took 8 bases from V and 7 from J, leaving 17 bases between them. The DNA of the CDR3 is TGTGCCAGCTCGACCGGGAAGGTTGGTGGCTACACCTTC. Its protein is CASSTGKVGGYTF.

This clone was observed a single time. The chain carries TRBV9 and TRBJ2-1; D perhaps matches TRBD1 (6 bases). The CDR3 totals 16 residues. CDR1 is SGDLS, CDR2 YYNGEE, per germline. Deletions cut 0 bases from V and 0 bases from J, with 10 bases between. The CDR3 protein is CASSVAKGDSYNEQFF. In DNA, the CDR3 is TGTGCCAGCAGCGTAGCTAAGGGGGACTCCTACAATGAGCAGTTCTTC.

V and J are TRBV4-3 and TRBJ2-7, with a possible D match to TRBD2 (5 bases). The germline V gene has CDR1 LGHNA and CDR2 YSLEER. V lost 1 base and J 6 bases, leaving 16 bases between the germline ends. This CDR3 has 15 amino acids. CDR3 sequence: CASSQVRAPPLEQYF. CDR3 nucleotides: TGCGCCAGCAGCCAAGTGCGGGCCCCCCCCCTCGAGCAGTACTTC.

The J gene is TRBJ1-3, the V gene TRBV10-3; D may be TRBD1 (5 bases). The CDR3 runs to 13 residues. Germline V lookup: CDR1 ENHRY, CDR2 SYGVKD. V was shortened by 7 bases and J by 1 base, with 8 bases between the two germline ends. The CDR3 nucleotides read TGTGCCATCACGGGGGGGTCTGGAAACACCATATATTTT. Protein: CAITGGSGNTIYF.

The chain combines TRBV7-9 with TRBJ1-1; 9 bases map to TRBD1. The CDR3 consists of 16 residues. Looked up from germline, CDR1 is SEHNR and CDR2 is FQNEAQ (reference sequence). The V segment lost 3 bases and the J segment 4 bases; nucleotides outside the gene matches: 9. The CDR3 DNA follows: TGTGCCAGCAGCTTGACCCGAGGACAGGGGCCCACTGAAGCTTTCTTT. This sequence encodes CASSLTRGQGPTEAFF.

The chain recombines TRBV6-5 with TRBJ2-2; D is unclear. Trimming left V 5 bases short and J 0 bases short, with 7 bases between. The germline CDR1 and CDR2 sequences are MNHEY and SVGAGI. The CDR3 runs 14 residues. The CDR3 nucleotides are TGTGCCAGCAGTGGCAGTGCGAACACCGGGGAGCTGTTTTTT. Translation gives CASSGSANTGELFF.

The V gene is TRBV4-1, the J gene TRBJ1-2, with a possible D match to TRBD1 (6 bases). Germline-derived CDR1 and CDR2 are MGHRA and YSYEKL. Trimming pared 6 bases from V and 4 bases from J, leaving 15 bases between. CDR3 length equals 14 residues. The CDR3 nucleotides read TGCGCCAGCAGAGACTTACAGGGCGTCTATGGCTACACCTTC. This translates into CASRDLQGVYGYTF.

The rearrangement links TRBV5-1 to TRBJ2-2, with 7 bases matching TRBD1. Germline lookup yields CDR1 SGHRS and CDR2 YFSETQ. The CDR3 extends over 16 amino acids. V shed 0 bases and J 5 bases; nucleotides not matched to a gene: 7. The CDR3 region has the DNA TGCGCCAGCAGCTTGGGACCGGGACAGAGGACCGGGGAGCTGTTTTTT. Protein sequence: CASSLGPGQRTGELFF. The entire variable domain, with the rest obtained from reference TRBV5-1 and TRBJ2-2, is as follows: KAGVTQTPRYLIKTRGQQVTLSCSPISGHRSVSWYQQTPGQGLQFLFEYFSETQRNKGNFPGRFSGRQFSNSRSEMNVSTLELGDSALYLCASSLGPGQRTGELFFGEGSRLTVL.

The rearrangement uses TRBV27 and TRBJ1-1; weak D call: TRBD1 (6 bases). The CDR3 spans 14 residues. Trimming removed 2 bases at V and 4 bases at J, with 11 bases between. Germline V gene sequence: CDR1 MNHEY, CDR2 SMNVEV (reference sequence). The CDR3 DNA reads as TGTGCCAGCAGTTTAGGACAGCCGGGCACTGAAGCTTTCTTT. It encodes CASSLGQPGTEAFF.

The chain couples TRBV28 to TRBJ2-3; 7 bases agree with TRBD1. Germline CDR1 and CDR2: MDHEN and SYDVKM. V lost 6 bases to trimming and J lost 0 bases; unmatched junction nucleotides: 6. The CDR3 spans 15 residues. CDR3 nucleotide sequence: TGTGCCAGCAGAACCCGGGACAGCAGCACAGATACGCAGTATTTT. Translating gives CASRTRDSSTDTQYF.

CDR3 coding DNA: TGTGCCAGTAGCTCTCTGGCGGGGTACAATGAGCAGTTCTTC. The encoded protein is CASSSLAGYNEQFF. This chain joins TRBV19 and TRBJ2-1; possible D gene TRBD2, 6 bases. CDR3 length: 14 residues. CDR1 is LNHDA, CDR2 SQIVND, per germline (reference sequence). V dropped 6 bases and J dropped 4 bases, with 13 bases sitting between them.

Only one count was recorded for this clone. V gene TRBV7-6 combines with J gene TRBJ2-7; the match to TRBD1 covers 10 bases. Germline loops: CDR1 SGHVS, CDR2 FNYEAQ. The CDR3 runs to 14 residues. The junction had 6 bases not matched to a gene; V was cut back by 5 bases and J by 5 bases. The CDR3 region is CASSPATGGHEQYF. In DNA, the CDR3 is TGTGCCAGCAGCCCAGCGACAGGGGGCCACGAGCAGTACTTC.

CDR3 DNA: TGTGCCAGCAGTTACAGTACAGGGGTTAGTGAAAAACTGTTTTTT. It translates to CASSYSTGVSEKLFF. The chain is built from TRBV28 and TRBJ1-4; the match to TRBD1 covers 7 bases. Germline V gene data show CDR1 as MDHEN and CDR2 as SYDVKM. The CDR3 contains 15 residues. The ends lost 4 bases at V and 7 bases at J; junction bases unmatched: 9.

The chain has TRBV4-2 and TRBJ1-2; tentative D call: TRBD1 (6 bases). This CDR3 is built from 16 residues. Deletions cut 3 bases from V and 1 base from J, with 15 bases between. Germline V CDR1 and CDR2: LGHNA, YNFKEQ. This CDR3 is CASSQTPWTDNYGYTF. The CDR3 DNA reads TGTGCCAGCAGCCAGACCCCGTGGACAGATAACTATGGCTACACCTTC.

J is TRBJ2-4 and V is TRBV11-1; possibly TRBD1 for D (6 bases). Trimming stripped 5 bases from V and 8 bases from J, with 10 bases between. The germline V gene has CDR1 SGHAT and CDR2 FQDESV (reference sequence). The CDR3 has 12 amino acids. CDR3 sequence (DNA): TGTGCCAGCAGCCTCAGGGGTGACATTCAGTACTTC. It codes for CASSLRGDIQYF.

The chain links TRBV2 to TRBJ2-5, with TRBD1 matching 8 bases. CDR3 size: 15 residues. The ends lost 5 bases at V and 3 bases at J; junction bases unmatched: 8. The germline gives CDR1 SNHLY, CDR2 FYNNEI. The chain's CDR3 is CASSSQGVREETQYF. CDR3 DNA: TGTGCCAGCAGTTCACAGGGGGTTAGAGAAGAGACCCAGTACTTC.

The rearrangement uses TRBV6-5 and TRBJ2-3; 7 bases are shared with TRBD1. The V segment lost 2 bases and the J segment 0 bases; nucleotides outside the gene matches: 5. Germline assignment: CDR1 MNHEY and CDR2 SVGAGI. CDR3 size: 16 residues. The CDR3 sequence: CASSYPGQDSTDTQYF. The DNA for the CDR3 is TGTGCCAGCAGTTACCCCGGACAGGACAGCACAGATACGCAGTATTTT.

CDR3 in amino acids: CASSLALGSYNEQFF. The DNA for the CDR3 is TGTGCCAGCAGCTTAGCACTAGGCTCCTACAATGAGCAGTTCTTC. This chain joins TRBV11-3 and TRBJ2-1; possibly TRBD2 for D (5 bases). Germline assignment: CDR1 SGHNT and CDR2 YENEEA. CDR3 length: 15 residues. The V gene lost 1 base and the J gene lost 0 bases, with 7 bases spanning the gap.

This chain uses TRBV5-1 with TRBJ2-7; D perhaps matches TRBD2 (6 bases). The V and J ends lost 0 bases and 3 bases respectively, with 16 bases between them. Germline V gene sequence: CDR1 SGHRS, CDR2 YFSETQ. The length of the CDR3 is 16 residues. CDR3 sequence reads: CASSLAVGLTLYEQYF. Written as DNA, the CDR3 is TGCGCCAGCAGCTTGGCCGTGGGACTCACACTCTACGAGCAGTACTTC.

This chain connects TRBV7-2 to TRBJ1-2, with D tentatively TRBD1 (5 bases). Germline CDR1 and CDR2: SGHTA and FQGNSA. The CDR3 is made up of 14 amino acids. Between the trimmed V and J ends, which lost 7 bases and 5 bases, there was a span of 17 bases. For the CDR3, the DNA is TGTGCCAGCAACCGAGTGGGGGAGGGTTATGGCTACACCTTC. This translates into CASNRVGEGYGYTF.

The V and J genes are TRBV28 and TRBJ1-5; D uncertain. This CDR3 has 13 residues. Germline V gene lookup returns CDR1 MDHEN and CDR2 SYDVKM. V lost 5 bases, J lost 0 bases, and 5 bases lay in between. The CDR3 loop reads CASSINSNQPQHF. In DNA form, the CDR3 reads TGTGCCAGCAGTATTAATAGCAATCAGCCCCAGCATTTT.

The genes are TRBV27 and TRBJ2-2, with TRBD1 matching over 7 bases. This CDR3 has 14 amino acids. The V segment lost 6 bases and the J segment 1 base; nucleotides outside the gene matches: 2. Per the germline V gene, CDR1 is MNHEY and CDR2 is SMNVEV (reference sequence). The CDR3 bases are TGTGCCAGCAGGACAGGGAAGAACACCGGGGAGCTGTTTTTT. Encoded protein: CASRTGKNTGELFF.

The chain recombines TRBV5-1 with TRBJ2-1, with a possible D match to TRBD1 (5 bases). The CDR3 covers 17 residues. CDR1 and CDR2 (germline): SGHRS, YFSETQ. V lost 0 bases and J 0 bases, leaving 13 bases between the germline ends. CDR3 nucleotide sequence: TGCGCCAGCAGCTTGGCGGTGGGGCTACCCTCCTACAATGAGCAGTTCTTC. Its translation is CASSLAVGLPSYNEQFF.

The chain combines TRBV30 with TRBJ1-2; maybe TRBD1 (5 bases). Germline values: CDR1 GTSNPN, CDR2 SVGIG (reference sequence). The V end was cut by 0 bases, the J end by 7 bases, with 12 bases between. The CDR3 sequence is 13 residues long. The CDR3 loop is CAWSVLGEGGYTF. The CDR3, as DNA: TGTGCCTGGAGTGTGCTAGGGGAGGGTGGCTACACCTTC.

The chain combines TRBV7-9 with TRBJ2-1; 8 positions match TRBD1. This CDR3 region has 16 residues. V gave up 4 bases and J gave up 9 bases; unmatched junction bases: 14. CDR1 is SEHNR and CDR2 is FQNEAQ in the germline V gene (reference sequence). The CDR3 coding sequence is TGTGCCAGCAGCTCACCGATCGGACAGGGAAAAGCTGAGCAGTTCTTC. As protein: CASSSPIGQGKAEQFF.

This chain connects TRBV4-1 to TRBJ2-5, with TRBD2 as a possible D gene (6 bases). The CDR3 runs 14 residues. V was cut by 4 bases and J by 1 base, with 10 bases left in between. The germline V gene has CDR1 MGHRA and CDR2 YSYEKL. The CDR3 nucleotides are TGCGCCAGCAGCCCGGAGGGCATCCAAGAGACCCAGTACTTC. Its protein is CASSPEGIQETQYF.